This is a list of T cell receptor beta chains from one sample in a study of T-cell memory formation after mild COVID-19. MiXCR was run by TCRdb on the 5' RACE reads, yielding one entry per CDR3 protein. The sample has about 260,000 distinct CDR3 sequences, 15% to 20% seen once; the top ten hold roughly a fifth. Sequenced sample: PBMCs or a T cell subset sorted from them (not recorded which). These receptors all come from a man aged 18 to 35 who had mild COVID-19 (a few samples of this study predate the infection). Cell type and time point are not known. Each CDR3 is given with its conserved first and last residue. The order of the fields is D gene, J gene, V gene, clone size, CDR3 DNA, CDR3 protein. D genes are given only for firm matches. Part of the rows lack a size; the others show once, few, many or a class for expanded clones.

>TRBD1|TRBJ2-1|TRBV7-6|NA
TGTGCCAGCAGCTTAAGGGTCTTCGGGACAGGGATGGCGAATGAGCAGTTCTTC
CASSLRVFGTGMANEQFF
>NA|TRBJ2-5|TRBV7-2|NA
TGTGCCAGCAGGCCTGGAAGGCAAGAGACCCAGTACTTC
CASRPGRQETQYF
>NA|TRBJ2-3|TRBV4-3|few
TGCGCCAGCAGCCAAGAGGACGGGGTAGATACGCAGTATTTT
CASSQEDGVDTQYF
>NA|TRBJ1-2|TRBV7-9|many
TGTGCCAGCAGCTTAGGGGGGGACGGGGACTATGGCTACACCTTC
CASSLGGDGDYGYTF
>NA|TRBJ2-5|TRBV4-1|NA
TGCGCCAGCAGCAATGAGCGAGCGGGCCTCCAAGAGACCCAGTACTTC
CASSNERAGLQETQYF
>NA|TRBJ1-5|TRBV4-1|many
TGCGCCAGCAGCCAAGATCACGGGAACCTCAATCAGCCCCAGCATTTT
CASSQDHGNLNQPQHF
>NA|TRBJ2-1|TRBV7-9|NA
TGTGCTAGCAGCCCAAAGGGCGTGTATGCCTTCGAGAATGAGCAGTTCTTC
CASSPKGVYAFENEQFF
>NA|TRBJ2-7|TRBV20-1|NA
TGCAGTGCTAGCCCGGACTTCGAGACCTACGAGCAGTACTTC
CSASPDFETYEQYF
>NA|TRBJ2-4|TRBV20-1|NA
TGCAGTGCTAGAATTCCGGGGGTAATTGCCAAAAACATTCAGTACTTC
CSARIPGVIAKNIQYF
>TRBD1|TRBJ2-1|TRBV29-1|NA
TGCAGCGTTGAAGGACAGGGGATCAGGGGCAATGAGCAGTTCTTC
CSVEGQGIRGNEQFF
>TRBD2|TRBJ2-3|TRBV24-1|NA
TGTGCCACCAGTGATGTCAGCGGGGGGGCCGCAGATACGCAGTATTTT
CATSDVSGGAADTQYF
>TRBD2|TRBJ2-5|TRBV7-2|few
TGTGCCAGCAGCCGACTAGCGGGGGGGAACCAAGAGACCCAGTACTTC
CASSRLAGGNQETQYF
>TRBD1|TRBJ1-6|TRBV20-1|NA
TGCAGTGCTACCGGGACAGGTGGGACCTATAATTCACCCCTCCACTTT
CSATGTGGTYNSPLHF
>NA|TRBJ2-3|TRBV25-1|NA
TGTGCCAGCAGTGAATCCCCTTCCGGGGCACGCACGCAGTATTTT
CASSESPSGARTQYF
>NA|TRBJ2-2|TRBV12-3/TRBV12-4|many
TGTGCCAGCAGTTTGGCAGGGGCGGTCACCGGGGAGCTGTTTTTT
CASSLAGAVTGELFF
>NA|TRBJ1-1|TRBV7-3|few
TGTGCCAGCAGCTTAGGGCCGACGGTTTCGTGGGCTGAAGCTTTCTTT
CASSLGPTVSWAEAFF
>NA|TRBJ2-5|TRBV7-2|many
TGTGCCAGCAGCTTAGGTGGGGGGCCCCAAGAGACCCAGTACTTC
CASSLGGGPQETQYF
>NA|TRBJ2-7|TRBV29-1|NA
TGCAGCGTTGCCGGGGTCGAGCAGTACTTC
CSVAGVEQYF
>NA|TRBJ1-5|TRBV27|NA
TGTGCCAGCTCTCTCAGAGGACAGCCCCAGCATTTT
CASSLRGQPQHF
>NA|TRBJ1-1|TRBV5-5|few
TGTGCCAGCAGTCCCCAAGGGTGGACTGAAGCTTTCTTT
CASSPQGWTEAFF
>NA|TRBJ1-1|TRBV4-3|NA
TGCGCCAGCAGCCAAGTTAAGGGGTTTGGGACTGAAGCTTTCTTT
CASSQVKGFGTEAFF
>NA|TRBJ1-6|TRBV4-3|NA
TGCGCCAGCAGCCCCCGTCACAACTCCTATAATTCACCCCTCCACTTT
CASSPRHNSYNSPLHF
>NA|TRBJ1-5|TRBV5-1|NA
TGCGCCAGCAGCTTTGCGCCCGATCAGCCCCAGCATTTT
CASSFAPDQPQHF
>NA|TRBJ2-3|TRBV6-2/TRBV6-3|NA
TGTGCCAGCATACCGTGGGGGGTGTCGGTCAGCACAGATACGCAGTATTTT
CASIPWGVSVSTDTQYF
>TRBD2|TRBJ2-3|TRBV6-7|few
TGTGCCAGCCCGGGGGGGTCCACAGATACGCAGTATTTT
CASPGGSTDTQYF
>TRBD2|TRBJ2-3|TRBV4-1|NA
TGCGCCAGCAGCCAAGACTCCGTTGGGCTAGCGGGCACAGATACGCAGTATTTT
CASSQDSVGLAGTDTQYF
>NA|TRBJ1-2|TRBV10-2|NA
TGCGCCAGCAGTGAGTACAGGGCCTATGGCTACACCTTC
CASSEYRAYGYTF
>NA|TRBJ2-6|TRBV10-3|many
TGTGCCATCAGTGGAACAGGAGGGGCTGGGGCCAACGTCCTGACTTTC
CAISGTGGAGANVLTF
>TRBD2|TRBJ2-3|TRBV12-3/TRBV12-4|many
TGTGCCAGCAGCCTCAGACTAGCGGGGGTCACAGATACGCAGTATTTT
CASSLRLAGVTDTQYF
>TRBD1|TRBJ2-3|TRBV18|NA
TGTGCCAGCTCACCCACAGGGGCCCTTCGGGATACGCAGTATTTT
CASSPTGALRDTQYF
>TRBD2|TRBJ2-1|TRBV20-1|NA
TGCAGTGCTAGAGAAGCGGGGGGGCCAAGGGATGAGCAGTTCTTC
CSAREAGGPRDEQFF
>TRBD1|TRBJ1-1|TRBV5-1|few
TGCGCCAGCAGCACAGGGGCCTTCCCTGAAGCTTTCTTT
CASSTGAFPEAFF
>TRBD1|TRBJ2-7|TRBV7-9|few
TGTGCCAGCAGCTTAGTACAGGGGCTATACGAGCAGTACTTC
CASSLVQGLYEQYF
>TRBD2|TRBJ2-1|TRBV12-3/TRBV12-4|few
TGTGCCAGCAGTCCACCGACTAGCGGGGTCTACAATGAGCAGTTCTTC
CASSPPTSGVYNEQFF
>TRBD1|TRBJ2-2|TRBV7-3|few
TGTGCCAGCAGCTCCGGACAGGGGGCCGGGGAGCTGTTTTTT
CASSSGQGAGELFF
>NA|TRBJ2-3|TRBV10-3|NA
TGTGCCATCAGTGAGAACGGGGGCGGCGATACGCAGTATTTT
CAISENGGGDTQYF
>TRBD1|TRBJ2-7|TRBV20-1|many
TGCAGTGCCCCCGACAGGGACCTCGAGCAGTACTTC
CSAPDRDLEQYF
>NA|TRBJ2-1|TRBV6-5|few
TGTGCCAGCAGTTTCATGATCGGGGGCAATGAGCAGTTCTTC
CASSFMIGGNEQFF
>NA|TRBJ1-6|TRBV7-3|NA
TGTGCCAGCAGCTTAGGGAATGATTCACCCCTCCACTTT
CASSLGNDSPLHF
>TRBD2|TRBJ2-3|TRBV7-3|NA
TGTGCCAGCAGCCGATTCGGGGGGGGCACAGATACGCAGTATTTT
CASSRFGGGTDTQYF
>NA|TRBJ1-1|TRBV4-3|many
TGCGCCAGCAGCCAAGAGGGATTGGTCAACACTGAAGCTTTCTTT
CASSQEGLVNTEAFF
>NA|TRBJ2-7|TRBV7-9|NA
TGTGCCAGCAGCTTAGCGGGCAGATACTACGAGCAGTACTTC
CASSLAGRYYEQYF
>NA|TRBJ2-1|TRBV15|NA
TGTGCCACCAGCTATATTGACTGGGCAAATGAGCAGTTCTTC
CATSYIDWANEQFF
>NA|TRBJ2-7|TRBV7-8|few
TGTGCCAGCAGCCCTCGACAGGTCCGATACGAGCAGTACTTC
CASSPRQVRYEQYF
>NA|TRBJ1-1|TRBV7-2|many
TGTGCCAGCAGCGCACGACAGGAGGCCACTGAAGCTTTCTTT
CASSARQEATEAFF
>NA|TRBJ1-6|TRBV5-1|few
TGCGCCAGCAGCGTCGGACAGAGCGCAAAGAATTCACCCCTCCACTTT
CASSVGQSAKNSPLHF
>NA|TRBJ2-2|TRBV14|few
TGTGCCAGCAGCCTACGTATAGGAACGAACACCGGGGAGCTGTTTTTT
CASSLRIGTNTGELFF
>NA|TRBJ2-1|TRBV4-2|few
TGTGCCAGCAGCCAAGAAGCCAGGGGCTCCTACAATGAGCAGTTCTTC
CASSQEARGSYNEQFF
>NA|TRBJ2-3|TRBV5-1|many
TGCGCCAGCAGCATTGGTCTGACCCGGGGGGATACGCAGTATTTT
CASSIGLTRGDTQYF
>NA|TRBJ1-3|TRBV4-3|few
TGCGCCAGCAGCCAAGTAGCGGGAAACACCATATATTTT
CASSQVAGNTIYF
>NA|TRBJ2-1|TRBV4-1|NA
TGCGCCAGCAGCCGATGGCAGGCCAACAATGAGCAGTTCTTC
CASSRWQANNEQFF
>NA|TRBJ2-1|TRBV4-3|NA
TGCGCCAGCAGCTCCAGGGGGGGGGTCAGCTCCTACAATGAGCAGTTCTTC
CASSSRGGVSSYNEQFF
>NA|TRBJ1-5|TRBV10-2|many
TGCGCCAGCAGTGAGTCCGATTGGGGTCAGCCCCAGCATTTT
CASSESDWGQPQHF
>NA|TRBJ2-5|TRBV11-3|once
TGTGCCAGCAGCTCGAGACCAGAGACCCAGTACTTC
CASSSRPETQYF